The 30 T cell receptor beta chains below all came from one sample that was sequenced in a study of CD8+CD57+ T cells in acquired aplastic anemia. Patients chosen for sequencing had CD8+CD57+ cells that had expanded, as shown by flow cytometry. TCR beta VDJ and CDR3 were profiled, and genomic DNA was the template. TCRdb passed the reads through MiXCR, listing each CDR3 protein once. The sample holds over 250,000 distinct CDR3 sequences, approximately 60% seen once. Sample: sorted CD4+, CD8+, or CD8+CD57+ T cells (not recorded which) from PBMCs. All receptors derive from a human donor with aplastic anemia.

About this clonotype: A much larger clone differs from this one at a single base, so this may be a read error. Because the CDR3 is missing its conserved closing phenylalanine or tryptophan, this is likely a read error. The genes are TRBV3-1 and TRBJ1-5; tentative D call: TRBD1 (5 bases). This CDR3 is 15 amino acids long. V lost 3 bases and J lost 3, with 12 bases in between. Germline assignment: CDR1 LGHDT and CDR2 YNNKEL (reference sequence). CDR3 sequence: CASSQGGGNNQPQHL. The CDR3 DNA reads TGTGCCAGCAGCCAGGGCGGGGGAAACAATCAGCCCCAGCATCTT.

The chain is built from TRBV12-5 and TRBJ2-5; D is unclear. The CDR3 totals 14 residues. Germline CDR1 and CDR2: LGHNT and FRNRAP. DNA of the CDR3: TGTGCCAGCAGTTACGGCTCCTCTAGGGAGACCCAGTACTTC. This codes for CASSYGSSRETQYF.

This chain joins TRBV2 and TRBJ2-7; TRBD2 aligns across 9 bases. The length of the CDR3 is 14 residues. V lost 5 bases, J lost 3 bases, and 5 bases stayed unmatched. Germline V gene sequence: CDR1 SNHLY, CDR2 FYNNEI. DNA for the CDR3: TGTGCCAGCAGTCTTGGTAGCGGGGGCTACGAGCAGTACTTC. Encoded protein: CASSLGSGGYEQYF.

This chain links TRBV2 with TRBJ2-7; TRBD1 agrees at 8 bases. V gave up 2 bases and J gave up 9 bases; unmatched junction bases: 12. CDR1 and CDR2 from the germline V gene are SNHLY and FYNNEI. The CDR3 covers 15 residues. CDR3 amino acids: CASSEWGTGTSGQYF. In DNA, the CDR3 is TGTGCCAGCAGTGAATGGGGGACAGGCACAAGTGGGCAGTACTTC.

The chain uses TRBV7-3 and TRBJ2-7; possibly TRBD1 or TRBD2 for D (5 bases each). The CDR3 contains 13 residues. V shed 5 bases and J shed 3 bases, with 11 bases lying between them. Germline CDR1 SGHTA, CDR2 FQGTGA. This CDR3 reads CASSVGENYEQYF. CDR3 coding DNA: TGTGCCAGCAGCGTAGGGGAGAACTACGAGCAGTACTTC.

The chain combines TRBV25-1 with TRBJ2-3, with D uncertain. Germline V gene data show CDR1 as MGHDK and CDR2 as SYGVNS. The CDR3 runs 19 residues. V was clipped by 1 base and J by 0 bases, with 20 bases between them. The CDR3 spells CASSEFWRPGPLSTDTQYF. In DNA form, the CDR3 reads TGTGCCAGCAGTGAATTCTGGCGGCCGGGTCCTCTTAGCACAGATACGCAGTATTTT.

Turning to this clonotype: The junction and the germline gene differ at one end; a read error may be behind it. CDR3 sequence reads: CASSIRAVSYNEQFF. The CDR3, as DNA: TGTGCTAGCAGCATCAGGGCCGTCTCCTACAATGAGCAGTTCTTC. The genes are TRBV7-7 and TRBJ2-1; D possibly corresponds to TRBD1 (5 bases). The CDR3 contains 15 residues. CDR1 and CDR2 from the germline V gene are SSHAT and FNYEAQ (reference sequence).

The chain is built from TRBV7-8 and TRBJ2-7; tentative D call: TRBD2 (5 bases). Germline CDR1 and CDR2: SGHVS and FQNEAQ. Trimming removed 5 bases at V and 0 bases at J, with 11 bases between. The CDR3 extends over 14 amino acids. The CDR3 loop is CASSNGLNSYEQYF. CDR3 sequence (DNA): TGTGCCAGCAGCAACGGACTCAACTCCTACGAGCAGTACTTC.

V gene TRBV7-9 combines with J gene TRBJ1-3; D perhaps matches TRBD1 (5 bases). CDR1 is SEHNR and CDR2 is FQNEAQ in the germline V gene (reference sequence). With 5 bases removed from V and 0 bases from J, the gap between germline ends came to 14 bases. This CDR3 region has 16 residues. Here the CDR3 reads CASSVPKGSSGNTIYF. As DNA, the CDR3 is TGTGCCAGCAGCGTCCCGAAGGGGAGCTCTGGAAACACCATATATTTT.

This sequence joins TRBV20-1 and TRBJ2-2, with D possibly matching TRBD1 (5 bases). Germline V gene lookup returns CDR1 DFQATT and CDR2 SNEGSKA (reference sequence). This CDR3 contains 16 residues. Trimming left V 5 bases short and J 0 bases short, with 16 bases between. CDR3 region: CSAVSNRRPNTGELFF. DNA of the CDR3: TGCAGTGCTGTAAGTAACAGGAGACCGAACACCGGGGAGCTGTTTTTT.

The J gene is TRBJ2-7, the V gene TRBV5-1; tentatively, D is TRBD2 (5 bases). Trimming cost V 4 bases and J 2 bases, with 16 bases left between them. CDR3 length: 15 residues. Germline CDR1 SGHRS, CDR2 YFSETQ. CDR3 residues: CASSKDGGSTYEQYF. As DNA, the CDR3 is TGCGCCAGCAGCAAGGACGGAGGATCCACCTACGAGCAGTACTTC.

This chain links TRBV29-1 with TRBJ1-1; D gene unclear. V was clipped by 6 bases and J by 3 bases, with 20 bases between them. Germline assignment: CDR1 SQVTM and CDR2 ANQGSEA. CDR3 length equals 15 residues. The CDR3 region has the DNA TGCAGCGTCCTGGGAAGGGCTTCAACCGACACTGAAGCTTTCTTT. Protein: CSVLGRASTDTEAFF.

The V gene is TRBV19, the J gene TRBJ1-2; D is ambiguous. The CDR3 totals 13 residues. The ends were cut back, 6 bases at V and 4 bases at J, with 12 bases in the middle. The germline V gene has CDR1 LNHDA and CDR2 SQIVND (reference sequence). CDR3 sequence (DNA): TGTGCCAGTAGGGCAGATCAAATCTATGGCTACACCTTC. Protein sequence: CASRADQIYGYTF.

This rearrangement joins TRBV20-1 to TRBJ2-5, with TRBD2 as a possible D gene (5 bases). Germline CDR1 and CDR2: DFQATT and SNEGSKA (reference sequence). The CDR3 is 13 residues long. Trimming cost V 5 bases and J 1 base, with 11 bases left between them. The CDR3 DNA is TGCAGTGCTGGAAACGGGATCCAAGAGACCCAGTACTTC. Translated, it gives CSAGNGIQETQYF.

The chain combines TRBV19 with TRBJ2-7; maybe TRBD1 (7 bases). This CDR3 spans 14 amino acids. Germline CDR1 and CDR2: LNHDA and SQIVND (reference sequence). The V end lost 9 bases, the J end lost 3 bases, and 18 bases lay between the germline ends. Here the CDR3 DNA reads TGTGCCAGCCGTGAAGGCGGGACAGACTACGAGCAGTACTTC. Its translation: CASREGGTDYEQYF.

CDR3: CASSYGIEGGETQYF. CDR3 DNA sequence: TGTGCCAGCAGCTACGGTATCGAGGGCGGGGAGACCCAGTACTTC. This chain links TRBV7-3 with TRBJ2-5; maybe TRBD2 (5 bases). The CDR3 runs to 15 residues. V dropped 4 bases and J dropped 5 bases, with 17 bases sitting between them. Germline CDR1 is SGHTA and CDR2 is FQGTGA.

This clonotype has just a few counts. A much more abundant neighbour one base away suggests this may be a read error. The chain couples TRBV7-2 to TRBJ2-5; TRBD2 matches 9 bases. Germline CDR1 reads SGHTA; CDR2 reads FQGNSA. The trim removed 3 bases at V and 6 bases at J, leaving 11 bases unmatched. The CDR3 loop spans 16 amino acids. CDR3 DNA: TGTGCCAGCAGCTTCCTCCCCGCGGGGGGGGAAAAGACCCAGTACTTC. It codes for CASSFLPAGGEKTQYF.

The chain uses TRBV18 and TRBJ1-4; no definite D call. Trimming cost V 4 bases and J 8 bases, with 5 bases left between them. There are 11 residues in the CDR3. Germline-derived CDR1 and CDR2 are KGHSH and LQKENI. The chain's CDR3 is CASSLEEKLFF. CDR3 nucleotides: TGTGCCAGCTCACTGGAGGAAAAACTGTTTTTT. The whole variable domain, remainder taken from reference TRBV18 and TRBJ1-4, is NAGVMQNPRHLVRRRGQEARLRCSPMKGHSHVYWYRQLPEEGLKFMVYLQKENIIDESGMPKERFSAEFPKEGPSILRIQQVVRGDSAAYFCASSLEEKLFFGSGTQLSVL.

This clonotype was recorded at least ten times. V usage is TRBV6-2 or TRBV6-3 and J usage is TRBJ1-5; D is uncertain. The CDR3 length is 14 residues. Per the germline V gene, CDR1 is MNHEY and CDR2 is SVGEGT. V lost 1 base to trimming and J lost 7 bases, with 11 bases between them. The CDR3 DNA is TGTGCCAGCAGTTACTTATCTGGACGACAGCCCCAGCATTTT. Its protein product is CASSYLSGRQPQHF.

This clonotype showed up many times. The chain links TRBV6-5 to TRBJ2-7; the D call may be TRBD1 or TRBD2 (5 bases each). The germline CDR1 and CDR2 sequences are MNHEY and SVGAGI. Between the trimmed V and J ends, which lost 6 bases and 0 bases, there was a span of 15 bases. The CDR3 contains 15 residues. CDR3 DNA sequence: TGTGCCAGCAGATCAGGGAGAGGTGGCTCCTACGAGCAGTACTTC. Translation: CASRSGRGGSYEQYF.

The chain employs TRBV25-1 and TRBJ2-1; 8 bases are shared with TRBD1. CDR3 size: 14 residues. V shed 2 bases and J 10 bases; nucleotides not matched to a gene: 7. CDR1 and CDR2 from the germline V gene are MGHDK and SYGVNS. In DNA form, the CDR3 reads TGTGCCAGCAGTGAAGGCGCAGGGGGCTTAGAGCAGTTCTTC. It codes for CASSEGAGGLEQFF.

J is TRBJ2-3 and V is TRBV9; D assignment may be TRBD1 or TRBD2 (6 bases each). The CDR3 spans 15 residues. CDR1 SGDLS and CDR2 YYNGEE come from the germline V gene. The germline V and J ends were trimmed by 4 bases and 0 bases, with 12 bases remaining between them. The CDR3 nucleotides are TGTGCCAGCAGCCGGGGGCTACTTAGCACAGATACGCAGTATTTT. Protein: CASSRGLLSTDTQYF.

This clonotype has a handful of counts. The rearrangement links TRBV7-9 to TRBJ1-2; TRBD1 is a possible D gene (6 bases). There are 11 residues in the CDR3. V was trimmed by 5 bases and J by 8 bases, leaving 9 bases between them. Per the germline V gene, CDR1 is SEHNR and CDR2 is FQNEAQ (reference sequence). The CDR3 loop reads CASSRQAGYTF. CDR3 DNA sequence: TGTGCCAGCAGCCGACAGGCCGGCTACACCTTC.

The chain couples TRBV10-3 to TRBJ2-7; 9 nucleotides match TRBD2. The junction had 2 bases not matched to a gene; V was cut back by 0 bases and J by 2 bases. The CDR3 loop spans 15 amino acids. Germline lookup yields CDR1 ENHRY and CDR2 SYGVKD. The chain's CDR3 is CAISESSGRTYEQYF. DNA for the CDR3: TGTGCCATCAGTGAGTCTAGCGGGAGAACCTACGAGCAGTACTTC.

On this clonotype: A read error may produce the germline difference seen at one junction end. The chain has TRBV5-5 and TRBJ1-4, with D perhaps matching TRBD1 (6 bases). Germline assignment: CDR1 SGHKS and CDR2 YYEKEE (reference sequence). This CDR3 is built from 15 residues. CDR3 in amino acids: CASSQSGPRGEKLFF. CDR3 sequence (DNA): TGTGCCAGCAGCCAGTCCGGGCCTAGGGGGGAAAAGCTGTTTTTT. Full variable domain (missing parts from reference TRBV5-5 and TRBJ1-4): DAGVTQSPTHLIKTRGQQVTLRCSPISGHKSVSWYQQVLGQGPQFIFQYYEKEERGRGNFPDRFSARQFPNYSSELNVNALLLGDSALYLCASSQSGPRGEKLFFGSGTQLSVL.

This CDR3 is CASSPGTSEFSPLHF. CDR3 sequence (DNA): TGTGCCAGCAGCCCAGGGACTAGCGAATTTTCACCCCTCCACTTT. The chain links TRBV4-2 to TRBJ1-6, with D possibly TRBD1 on 5 matching bases. The V end was cut by 4 bases, the J end by 9 bases, with 16 bases between. The CDR3 is 15 amino acids. Looked up from germline, CDR1 is LGHNA and CDR2 is YNFKEQ.

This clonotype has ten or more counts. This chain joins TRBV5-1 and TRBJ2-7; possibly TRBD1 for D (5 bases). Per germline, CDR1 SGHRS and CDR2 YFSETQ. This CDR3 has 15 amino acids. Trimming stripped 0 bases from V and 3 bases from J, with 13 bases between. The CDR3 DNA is TGCGCCAGCAGCTTGGAAGGGGCTGGGCTCTACGAGCAGTACTTC. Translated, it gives CASSLEGAGLYEQYF.

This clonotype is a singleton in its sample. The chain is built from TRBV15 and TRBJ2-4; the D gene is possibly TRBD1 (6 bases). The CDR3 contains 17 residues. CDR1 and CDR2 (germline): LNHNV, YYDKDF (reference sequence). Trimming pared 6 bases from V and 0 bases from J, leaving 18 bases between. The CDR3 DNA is TGTGCCACCAGAAACCTGACAGGCGGACTAGCCAAAAACATTCAGTACTTC. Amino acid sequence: CATRNLTGGLAKNIQYF.

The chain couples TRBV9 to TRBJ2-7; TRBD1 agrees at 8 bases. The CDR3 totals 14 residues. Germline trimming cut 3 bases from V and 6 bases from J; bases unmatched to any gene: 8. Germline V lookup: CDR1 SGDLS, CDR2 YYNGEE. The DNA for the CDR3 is TGTGCCAGCAGCGCCGAGGACAGGGCGAGCGAGCAGTACTTC. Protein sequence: CASSAEDRASEQYF.

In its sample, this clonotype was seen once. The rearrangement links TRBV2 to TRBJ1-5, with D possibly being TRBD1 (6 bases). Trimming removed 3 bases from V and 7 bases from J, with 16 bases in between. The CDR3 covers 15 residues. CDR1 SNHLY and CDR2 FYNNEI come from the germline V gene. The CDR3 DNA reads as TGTGCCAGCAGTGATCGTGGGGGGGCCGGGCAGCCCCAGCATTTT. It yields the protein CASSDRGGAGQPQHF.